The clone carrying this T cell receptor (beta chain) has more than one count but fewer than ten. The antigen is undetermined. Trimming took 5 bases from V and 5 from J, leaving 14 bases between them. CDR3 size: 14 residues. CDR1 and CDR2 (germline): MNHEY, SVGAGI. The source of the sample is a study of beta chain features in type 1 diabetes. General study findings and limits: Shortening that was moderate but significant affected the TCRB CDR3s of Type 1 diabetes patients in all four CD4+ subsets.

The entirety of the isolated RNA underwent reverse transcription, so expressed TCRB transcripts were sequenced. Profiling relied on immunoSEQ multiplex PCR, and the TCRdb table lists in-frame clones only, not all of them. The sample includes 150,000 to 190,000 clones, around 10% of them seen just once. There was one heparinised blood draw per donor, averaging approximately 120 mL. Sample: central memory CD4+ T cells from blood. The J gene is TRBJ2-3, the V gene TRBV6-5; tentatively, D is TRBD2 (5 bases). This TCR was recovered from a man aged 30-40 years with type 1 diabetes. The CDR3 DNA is TGTGCCAGCAGTGGAGGAGTCCTAGGAGATACGCAGTATTTT. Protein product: CASSGGVLGDTQYF.